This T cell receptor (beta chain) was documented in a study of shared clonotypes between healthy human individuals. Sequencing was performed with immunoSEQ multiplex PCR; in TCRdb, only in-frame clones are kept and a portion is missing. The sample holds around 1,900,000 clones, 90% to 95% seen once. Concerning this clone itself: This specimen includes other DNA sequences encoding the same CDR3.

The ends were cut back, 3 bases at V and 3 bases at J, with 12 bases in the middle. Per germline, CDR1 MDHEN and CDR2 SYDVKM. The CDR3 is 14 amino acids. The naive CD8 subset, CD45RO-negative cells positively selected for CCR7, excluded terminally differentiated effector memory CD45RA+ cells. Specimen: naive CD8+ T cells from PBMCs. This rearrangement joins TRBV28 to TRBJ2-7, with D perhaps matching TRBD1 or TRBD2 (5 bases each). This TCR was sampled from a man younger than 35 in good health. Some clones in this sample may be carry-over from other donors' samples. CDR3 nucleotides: TGTGCCAGCAGTTTGTTGGGGGAAGACTACGAGCAGTACTTC. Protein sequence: CASSLLGEDYEQYF.